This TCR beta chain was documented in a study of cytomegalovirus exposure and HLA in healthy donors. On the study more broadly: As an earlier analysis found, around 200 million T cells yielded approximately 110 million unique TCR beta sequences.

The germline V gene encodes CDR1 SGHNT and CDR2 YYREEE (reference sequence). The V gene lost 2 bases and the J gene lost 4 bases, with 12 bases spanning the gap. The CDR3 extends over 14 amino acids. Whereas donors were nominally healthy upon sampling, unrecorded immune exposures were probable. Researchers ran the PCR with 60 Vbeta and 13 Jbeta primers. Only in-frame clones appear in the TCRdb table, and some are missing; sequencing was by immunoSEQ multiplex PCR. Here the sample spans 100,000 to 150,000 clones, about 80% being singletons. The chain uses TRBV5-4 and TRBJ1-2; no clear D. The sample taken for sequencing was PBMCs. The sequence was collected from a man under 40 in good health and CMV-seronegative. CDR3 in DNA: TGTGCCAGCAGCTTAGCCCCCGGGAGCTATGGCTACACCTTC. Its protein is CASSLAPGSYGYTF.